Sequencing of this T cell receptor beta chain was carried out in a study of T cells in Graves' hyperthyroidism and ophthalmopathy. Study overall: Peripheral blood samples were taken at initial diagnosis, prior to any treatment. General study points: Ophthalmopathy got predicted by the model a median about six months before its onset.

This clonotype was recorded many times. Its antigen is unknown. The study enrolled patients aged 18 to 65 with newly diagnosed hyperthyroidism of under 2 months' duration. Criteria for exclusion of patients were uncontrolled infection, other autoimmune disease, pregnancy or lactation. RNA transcripts yielded amplified TCR beta CDR3 regions. The TCR CDR3 first-round RT-PCR relied on the HTBI primer set. A single record per CDR3 protein comes from TCRdb applying MiXCR to the multiplex PCR reads. The sample lists some 350,000 distinct CDR3 sequences, approximately 15% occurring once. Germline CDR1 MNHNS, CDR2 SASEGT. J gave up 3 bases and V 6 bases, and 3 bases lay outside the gene matches. There are 15 residues in the CDR3.

The sequence came from a woman aged 18-35 years with Graves' hyperthyroidism that later progressed to Graves' ophthalmopathy. This chain joins TRBV6-1 and TRBJ2-5; 14 nucleotides align to TRBD2. The sequenced sample consisted of blood. CDR3 bases: TGTGCCAGCAGCTGGGGACTAGCGGGAGAAGAGACCCAGTACTTC. This gives the protein CASSWGLAGEETQYF.